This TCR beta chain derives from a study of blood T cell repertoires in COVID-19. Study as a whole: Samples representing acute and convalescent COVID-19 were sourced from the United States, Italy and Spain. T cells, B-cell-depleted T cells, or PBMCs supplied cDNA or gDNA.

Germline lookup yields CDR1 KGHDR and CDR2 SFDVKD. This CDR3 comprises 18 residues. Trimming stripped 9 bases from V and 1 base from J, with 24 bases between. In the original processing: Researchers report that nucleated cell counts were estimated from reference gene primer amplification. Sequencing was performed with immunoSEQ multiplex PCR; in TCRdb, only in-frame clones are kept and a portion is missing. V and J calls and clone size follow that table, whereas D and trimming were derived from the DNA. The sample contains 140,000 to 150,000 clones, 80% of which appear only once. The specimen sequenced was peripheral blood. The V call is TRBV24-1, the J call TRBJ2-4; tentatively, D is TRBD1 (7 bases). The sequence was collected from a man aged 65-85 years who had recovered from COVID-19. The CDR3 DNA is TGTGCCACCGAGCTGCCCTGGAGGGGGCGAAAGGCCAAAAACATTCAGTACTTC. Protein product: CATELPWRGRKAKNIQYF.